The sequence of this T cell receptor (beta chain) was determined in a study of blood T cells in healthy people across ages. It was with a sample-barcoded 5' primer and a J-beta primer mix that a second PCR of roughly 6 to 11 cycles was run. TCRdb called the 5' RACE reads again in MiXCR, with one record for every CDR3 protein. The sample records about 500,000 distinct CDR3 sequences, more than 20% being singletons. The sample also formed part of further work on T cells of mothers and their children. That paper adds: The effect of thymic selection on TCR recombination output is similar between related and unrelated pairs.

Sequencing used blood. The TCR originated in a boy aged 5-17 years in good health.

CDR3 sequence: CASSSDQEYYGYTF. Written as DNA, the CDR3 is TGTGCCAGCAGTAGCGATCAGGAGTACTATGGCTACACCTTC. The rearrangement joins TRBV6-5 to TRBJ1-2; D not certain. V was clipped by 5 bases and J by 3 bases, with 13 bases between them. This CDR3 comprises 14 residues. Looked up from germline, CDR1 is MNHEY and CDR2 is SVGAGI.